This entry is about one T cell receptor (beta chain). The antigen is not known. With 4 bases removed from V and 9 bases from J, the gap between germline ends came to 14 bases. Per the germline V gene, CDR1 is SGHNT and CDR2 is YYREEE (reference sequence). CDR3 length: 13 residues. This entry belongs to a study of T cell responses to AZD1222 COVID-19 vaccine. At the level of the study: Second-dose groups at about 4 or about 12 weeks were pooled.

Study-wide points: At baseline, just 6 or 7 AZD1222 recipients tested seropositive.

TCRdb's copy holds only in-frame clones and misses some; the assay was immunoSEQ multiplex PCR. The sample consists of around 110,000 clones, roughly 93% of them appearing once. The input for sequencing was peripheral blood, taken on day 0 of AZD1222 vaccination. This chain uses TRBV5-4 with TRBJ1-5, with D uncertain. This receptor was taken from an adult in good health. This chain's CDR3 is CASSLGREGPQHF. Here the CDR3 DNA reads TGTGCCAGCAGCCTGGGCCGGGAAGGGCCCCAGCATTTT.